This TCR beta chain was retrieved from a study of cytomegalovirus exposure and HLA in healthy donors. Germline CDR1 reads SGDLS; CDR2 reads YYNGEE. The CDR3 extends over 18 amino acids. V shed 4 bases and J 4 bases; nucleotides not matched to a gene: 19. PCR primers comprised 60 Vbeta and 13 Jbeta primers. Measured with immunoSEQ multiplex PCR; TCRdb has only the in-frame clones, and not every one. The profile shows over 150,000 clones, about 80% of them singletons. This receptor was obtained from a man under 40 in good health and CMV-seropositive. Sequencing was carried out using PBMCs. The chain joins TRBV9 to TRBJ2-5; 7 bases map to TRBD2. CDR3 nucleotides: TGTGCCAGCAGCCACCCTAAATCGGGATCGGGGGGAGTAGAGACCCAGTACTTC. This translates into CASSHPKSGSGGVETQYF. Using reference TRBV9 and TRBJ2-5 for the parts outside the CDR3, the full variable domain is DSGVTQTPKHLITATGQRVTLRCSPRSGDLSVYWYQQSLDQGLQFLIQYYNGEERAKGNILERFSAQQFPDLHSELNLSSLELGDSALYFCASSHPKSGSGGVETQYFGPGTRLLVL.